The rows below give T cell receptor beta chains drawn from one sample of a study of cytomegalovirus exposure and HLA in healthy donors. TCRdb's copy holds only in-frame clones and misses some; the assay was immunoSEQ multiplex PCR. The table shows about 91,000 clones, with 70% to 90% occurring only once. Sequenced: PBMCs. Source of these receptors: a man aged 18 to 29 in good health and CMV-seronegative. Both conserved end residues are part of each CDR3. Fields, in order: J gene, D gene, clone size, V gene, CDR3 DNA, CDR3 protein. The D gene is left open where the match is weak. Part of the rows lack a size; the others show once, few, many or a class for expanded clones.

j_call: TRBJ1-2; d_call: -; clone_size: -; v_call: TRBV6-1; cdr3_nt: TGTGCCAGCAGTGAGTTATGGCACTATGGCTACACCTTC; cdr3_aa: CASSELWHYGYTF
j_call: TRBJ1-6; d_call: -; clone_size: -; v_call: TRBV5-4; cdr3_nt: TGTGCCAGCAGCGCCCGGGACTTCCTACCCCTCCACTTT; cdr3_aa: CASSARDFLPLHF
j_call: TRBJ2-3; d_call: -; clone_size: -; v_call: TRBV7-9; cdr3_nt: TGTTCCACCAAGAGGTCGGGAGCTAGCACAGATACGCAGTATTTT; cdr3_aa: CSTKRSGASTDTQYF
j_call: TRBJ2-3; d_call: TRBD2; clone_size: -; v_call: TRBV4-2; cdr3_nt: TGTGCCAGCAGCCAAAACCCCCCTAGCGGGACTACAGATACGCAGTATTTT; cdr3_aa: CASSQNPPSGTTDTQYF
j_call: TRBJ1-3; d_call: -; clone_size: -; v_call: TRBV7-2; cdr3_nt: TGTGCCAGCAGCACCCAAGGACAGCTTAGAAACACCATATATTTT; cdr3_aa: CASSTQGQLRNTIYF
j_call: TRBJ2-7; d_call: TRBD2; clone_size: -; v_call: TRBV9; cdr3_nt: TGTGCCAGCAGCGTAGAAGGCGGGAGCTCTACCTACGAGCAGTACTTC; cdr3_aa: CASSVEGGSSTYEQYF
j_call: TRBJ1-1; d_call: TRBD1; clone_size: -; v_call: TRBV7-6; cdr3_nt: TGTGCCAGCAGCTCATCGGGACAGGTTAACACTGAAGCTTTCTTT; cdr3_aa: CASSSSGQVNTEAFF
j_call: TRBJ2-2; d_call: -; clone_size: -; v_call: TRBV7-2; cdr3_nt: TGTGCCAGCAGCTTCCAGGCCTCGAACACCGGGGAGCTGTTTTTT; cdr3_aa: CASSFQASNTGELFF
j_call: TRBJ2-1; d_call: -; clone_size: -; v_call: TRBV4-3; cdr3_nt: TGCGCCAGCAGCCAAGCCCACGGCAATGAGCAGTTCTTC; cdr3_aa: CASSQAHGNEQFF
j_call: TRBJ2-7; d_call: TRBD1; clone_size: once; v_call: TRBV9; cdr3_nt: TGTGCCAGCAGCGTAGGGGGTGGACAGGCCTACGAGCAGTACTTC; cdr3_aa: CASSVGGGQAYEQYF
j_call: TRBJ2-3; d_call: -; clone_size: -; v_call: TRBV14; cdr3_nt: TGTGCCAGCAGCCAAGATGAGCGGCAGGCAGATACGCAGTATTTT; cdr3_aa: CASSQDERQADTQYF
j_call: TRBJ2-5; d_call: TRBD2; clone_size: -; v_call: TRBV7-3; cdr3_nt: TGTGCCAGCAGCTCAGGGACTAGCCCAGAGACCCAGTACTTC; cdr3_aa: CASSSGTSPETQYF
j_call: TRBJ2-2; d_call: TRBD1; clone_size: -; v_call: TRBV6-1; cdr3_nt: TGTGCCAGCAGCCGCCGGGACAGGACCACCGGGGAGCTGTTTTTT; cdr3_aa: CASSRRDRTTGELFF
j_call: TRBJ1-5; d_call: -; clone_size: -; v_call: TRBV7-2; cdr3_nt: TGTGCCAGCAGCTTATACGATCGGGTTACTGATCCGCATTTT; cdr3_aa: CASSLYDRVTDPHF
j_call: TRBJ2-7; d_call: -; clone_size: -; v_call: TRBV11-1; cdr3_nt: TGTGCCAGCAGCTTACACCACATCAACTCCTACGAGCAGTACTTC; cdr3_aa: CASSLHHINSYEQYF
j_call: TRBJ2-7; d_call: TRBD2; clone_size: -; v_call: TRBV5-4; cdr3_nt: TGTGCCAGCAGCAAACTAGCGGGTGGGGCCTACGAGCAGTACTTC; cdr3_aa: CASSKLAGGAYEQYF
j_call: TRBJ2-5; d_call: TRBD1; clone_size: -; v_call: TRBV2; cdr3_nt: TGTGCCAAGGCGGGACAGGAAGGGACCCAGTACTTC; cdr3_aa: CAKAGQEGTQYF
j_call: TRBJ2-7; d_call: -; clone_size: -; v_call: TRBV6-1; cdr3_nt: TGTGCCAGCAGTGCCACAGACGTTCTCGCCTACGAGCAGTACTTC; cdr3_aa: CASSATDVLAYEQYF
j_call: TRBJ2-3; d_call: -; clone_size: -; v_call: TRBV20-1; cdr3_nt: TGCAGTGCTAGAGATTCCGGGTCTCAATATTTT; cdr3_aa: CSARDSGSQYF
j_call: TRBJ2-7; d_call: -; clone_size: -; v_call: TRBV9; cdr3_nt: TGTGCCAGCAGCGTAGGGGTAGCCCCGGCCGAGCAGTACTTC; cdr3_aa: CASSVGVAPAEQYF
j_call: TRBJ2-2; d_call: TRBD2; clone_size: -; v_call: TRBV27; cdr3_nt: TGTGCCAGCACCGTAACGGGGGGGGTCCTGAACACCGGGGAGCTGTTTTTT; cdr3_aa: CASTVTGGVLNTGELFF
j_call: TRBJ2-7; d_call: -; clone_size: -; v_call: TRBV11-2; cdr3_nt: TGTGCCAGCAGCCGCGACTGGAACTACGAGCAGTACTTC; cdr3_aa: CASSRDWNYEQYF
j_call: TRBJ1-5; d_call: -; clone_size: -; v_call: TRBV9; cdr3_nt: TGTGCCAGCGCTTTGGGGCCTAGCAATCAGCCCCAGCATTTT; cdr3_aa: CASALGPSNQPQHF
j_call: TRBJ2-1; d_call: TRBD2; clone_size: -; v_call: TRBV5-8; cdr3_nt: TGTGCCAGCAGCCATTCTCTGGGACTAGCGGGTGGCAATGAGCAGTTCTTC; cdr3_aa: CASSHSLGLAGGNEQFF
j_call: TRBJ1-4; d_call: -; clone_size: -; v_call: TRBV7-6; cdr3_nt: TGTGCCAGCAGCAAGACAGGAGAGAATGAAAAACTGTTTTTT; cdr3_aa: CASSKTGENEKLFF
j_call: TRBJ1-2; d_call: TRBD1; clone_size: -; v_call: TRBV19; cdr3_nt: TGTGCCAGTCGAGACAGGGGATCTGGCTACACCTTC; cdr3_aa: CASRDRGSGYTF
j_call: TRBJ2-1; d_call: -; clone_size: once; v_call: TRBV5-1; cdr3_nt: TGCGCCAGCAGCTTGGGTGTCGCCGAGTCCTACAATGAGCAGTTCTTC; cdr3_aa: CASSLGVAESYNEQFF
j_call: TRBJ2-4; d_call: -; clone_size: -; v_call: TRBV2; cdr3_nt: TGTGCCAGCAGTGGAGGGATAGGGAACATTCAGTACTTC; cdr3_aa: CASSGGIGNIQYF
j_call: TRBJ2-7; d_call: TRBD1; clone_size: -; v_call: TRBV9; cdr3_nt: TGTGCCAGCAGCGCCAGACAGGGGTCCGAGCAGTACTTC; cdr3_aa: CASSARQGSEQYF
j_call: TRBJ2-2; d_call: TRBD2; clone_size: few; v_call: TRBV6-6; cdr3_nt: TGTGCCAGCAGCTTAGCGGGAGTGGCCGGGGAGCTGTTTTTT; cdr3_aa: CASSLAGVAGELFF